This record looks at one T cell receptor beta chain sequence and its context. What it binds is not known. The assay was immunoSEQ multiplex PCR, and TCRdb's table has in-frame clones only and misses some. The table includes some 60,000 clones, about 73% detected once. V shed 7 bases and J shed 0 bases, with 13 bases lying between them. This CDR3 is 14 amino acids long. CDR1 and CDR2 (germline): MDHEN, SYDVKM. The sample is drawn from a study of memory CD4+ T cells and cytomegalovirus serostatus. Study-wide results and caveats: CD4+ memory repertoires contained about two fifths of the 164 reported CMV TCRbeta sequences.

Single viable CD3+CD4+CD8-CD45RO+ cells were sorted as the memory CD4+ T cells. Sequencing was done on a sample of memory CD4+ T cells from blood. The source of this sequence is an adult in good health and CMV-seropositive. The chain is built from TRBV28 and TRBJ2-7; possibly TRBD1 or TRBD2 for D (6 bases each). The CDR3 DNA follows: TGTGCCAGCACCCGGGGGCGTATCTCCTACGAGCAGTACTTC. Encoded protein: CASTRGRISYEQYF.